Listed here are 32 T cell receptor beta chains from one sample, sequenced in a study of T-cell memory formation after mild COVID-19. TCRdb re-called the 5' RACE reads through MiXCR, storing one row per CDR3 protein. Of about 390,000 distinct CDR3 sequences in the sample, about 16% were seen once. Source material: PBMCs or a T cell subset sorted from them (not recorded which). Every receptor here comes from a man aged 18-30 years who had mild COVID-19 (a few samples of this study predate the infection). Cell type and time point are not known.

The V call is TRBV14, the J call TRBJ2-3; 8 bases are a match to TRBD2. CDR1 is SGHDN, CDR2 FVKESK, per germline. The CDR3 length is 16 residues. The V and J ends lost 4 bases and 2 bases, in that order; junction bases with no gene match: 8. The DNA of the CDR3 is TGTGCCAGCAGCCTACGAGGCGGGGGGACCACAGATACGCAGTATTTT. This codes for CASSLRGGGTTDTQYF.

The CDR3 bases are TGTGCCAGCAGCTTTTCGGGGGGAATTCTCAATGAAAAACTGTTTTTT. This encodes CASSFSGGILNEKLFF. The chain uses TRBV7-2 and TRBJ1-4; a possible D gene is TRBD1 (5 bases). Germline CDR1 SGHTA, CDR2 FQGNSA. V lost 3 bases and J lost 5, with 16 bases in between. The CDR3 length is 16 residues.

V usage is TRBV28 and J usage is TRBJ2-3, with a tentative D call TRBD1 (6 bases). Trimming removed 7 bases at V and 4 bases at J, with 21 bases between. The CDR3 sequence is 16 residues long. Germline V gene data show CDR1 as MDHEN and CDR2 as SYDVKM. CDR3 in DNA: TGTGCCAGCATTATAAGGGGCAGGGGTTACCCAGATACGCAGTATTTT. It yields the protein CASIIRGRGYPDTQYF.

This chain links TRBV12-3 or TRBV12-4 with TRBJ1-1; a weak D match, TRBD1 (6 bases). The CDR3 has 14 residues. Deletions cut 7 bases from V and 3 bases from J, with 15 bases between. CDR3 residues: CASIPRGGYTEAFF. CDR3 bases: TGTGCCAGCATCCCGAGGGGGGGTTACACTGAAGCTTTCTTT.

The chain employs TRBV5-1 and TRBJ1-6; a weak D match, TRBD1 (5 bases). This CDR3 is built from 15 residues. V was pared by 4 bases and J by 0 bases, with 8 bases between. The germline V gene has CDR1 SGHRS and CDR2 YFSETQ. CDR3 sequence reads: CASSTRDSYNSPLHF. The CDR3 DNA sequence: TGCGCCAGCAGCACCAGGGACTCCTATAATTCACCCCTCCACTTT.

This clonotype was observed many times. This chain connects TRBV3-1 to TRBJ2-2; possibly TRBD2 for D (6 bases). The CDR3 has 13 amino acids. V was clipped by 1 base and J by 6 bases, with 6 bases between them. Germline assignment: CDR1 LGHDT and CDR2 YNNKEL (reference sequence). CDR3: CASSQGEAGELFF. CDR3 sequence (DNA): TGTGCCAGCAGCCAAGGGGAGGCCGGGGAGCTGTTTTTT.

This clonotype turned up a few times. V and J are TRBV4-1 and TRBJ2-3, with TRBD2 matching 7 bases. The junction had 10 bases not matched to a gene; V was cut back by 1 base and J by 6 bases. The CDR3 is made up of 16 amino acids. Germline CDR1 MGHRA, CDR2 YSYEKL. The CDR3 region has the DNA TGCGCCAGCAGCCAAGGGCCGGGACTACCAGGGGATACGCAGTATTTT. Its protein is CASSQGPGLPGDTQYF.

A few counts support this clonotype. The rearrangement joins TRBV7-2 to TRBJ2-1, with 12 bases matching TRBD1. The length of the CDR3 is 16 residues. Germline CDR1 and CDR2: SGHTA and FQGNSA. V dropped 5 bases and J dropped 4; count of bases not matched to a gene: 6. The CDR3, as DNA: TGTGCCAGCAGCATTCCGGGACAGGGGGCATACAATGAGCAGTTCTTC. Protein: CASSIPGQGAYNEQFF.

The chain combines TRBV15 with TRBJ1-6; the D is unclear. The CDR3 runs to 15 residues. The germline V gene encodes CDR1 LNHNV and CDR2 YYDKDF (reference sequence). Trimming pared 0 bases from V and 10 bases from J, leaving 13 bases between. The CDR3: CATSRDSRAGSPLHF. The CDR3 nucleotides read TGTGCCACCAGCAGAGATTCTCGGGCAGGATCACCCCTCCACTTT.

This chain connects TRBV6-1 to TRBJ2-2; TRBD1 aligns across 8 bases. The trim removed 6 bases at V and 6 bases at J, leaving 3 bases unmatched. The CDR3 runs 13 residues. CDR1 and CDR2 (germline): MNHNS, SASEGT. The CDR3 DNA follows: TGTGCCAGCAGAATACAGGGGGCCGGGGAGCTGTTTTTT. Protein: CASRIQGAGELFF.

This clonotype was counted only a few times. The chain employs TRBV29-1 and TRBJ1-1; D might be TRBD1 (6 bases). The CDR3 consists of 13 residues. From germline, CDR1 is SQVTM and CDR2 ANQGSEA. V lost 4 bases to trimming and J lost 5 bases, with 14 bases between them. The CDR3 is CSVGWRGFTEAFF. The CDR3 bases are TGCAGCGTTGGATGGAGGGGGTTTACTGAAGCTTTCTTT. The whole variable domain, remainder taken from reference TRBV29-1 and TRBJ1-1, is SAVISQKPSRDICQRGTSLTIQCQVDSQVTMMFWYRQQPGQSLTLIATANQGSEATYESGFVIDKFPISRPNLTFSTLTVSNMSPEDSSIYLCSVGWRGFTEAFFGQGTRLTVV.

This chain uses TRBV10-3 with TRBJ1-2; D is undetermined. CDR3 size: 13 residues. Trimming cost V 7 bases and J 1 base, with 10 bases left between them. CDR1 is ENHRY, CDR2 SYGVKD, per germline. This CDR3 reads CAITAGLNYGYTF. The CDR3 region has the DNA TGTGCCATCACCGCGGGCCTTAACTATGGCTACACCTTC.

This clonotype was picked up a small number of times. The CDR3 loop reads CASWSPDTQYF. The DNA of the CDR3 is TGTGCCAGCTGGAGCCCAGATACGCAGTATTTT. The chain combines TRBV6-6 with TRBJ2-3; D is unclear. CDR1 is MNHNY and CDR2 is SVGAGI in the germline V gene (reference sequence). Trimming left V 8 bases short and J 4 bases short, with 7 bases between. CDR3 length: 11 amino acids.

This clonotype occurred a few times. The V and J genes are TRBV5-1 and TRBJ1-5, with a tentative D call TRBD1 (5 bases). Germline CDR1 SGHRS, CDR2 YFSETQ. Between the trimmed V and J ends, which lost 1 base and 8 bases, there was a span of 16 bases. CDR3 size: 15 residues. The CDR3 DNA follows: TGCGCCAGCAGCTTGTTTGGAGGCCTGGGGGAGCCCCAGCATTTT. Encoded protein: CASSLFGGLGEPQHF.

The CDR3 coding sequence is TGTGCCAGCGGGCACTTTGACTTTCAGTACTTC. This translates into CASGHFDFQYF. The chain is built from TRBV6-2 or TRBV6-3 and TRBJ2-4; D gene unclear. CDR3 size: 11 residues. The germline V gene has CDR1 MNHEY and CDR2 SVGEGT. V was pared by 8 bases and J by 11 bases, with 13 bases between.

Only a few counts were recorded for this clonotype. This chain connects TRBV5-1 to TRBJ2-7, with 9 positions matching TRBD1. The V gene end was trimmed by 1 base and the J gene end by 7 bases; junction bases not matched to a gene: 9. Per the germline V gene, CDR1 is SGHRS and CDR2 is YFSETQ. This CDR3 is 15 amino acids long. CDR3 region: CASSLLDTGGWEQYF. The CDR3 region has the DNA TGCGCCAGCAGCTTGCTAGATACAGGGGGCTGGGAGCAGTACTTC.

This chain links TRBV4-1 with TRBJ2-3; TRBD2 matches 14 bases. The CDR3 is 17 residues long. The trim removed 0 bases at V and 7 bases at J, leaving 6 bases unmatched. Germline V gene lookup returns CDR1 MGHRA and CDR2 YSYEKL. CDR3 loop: CASSQEGGTSGRYTQYF. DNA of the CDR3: TGCGCCAGCAGCCAAGAAGGGGGGACTAGCGGGAGATATACGCAGTATTTT.

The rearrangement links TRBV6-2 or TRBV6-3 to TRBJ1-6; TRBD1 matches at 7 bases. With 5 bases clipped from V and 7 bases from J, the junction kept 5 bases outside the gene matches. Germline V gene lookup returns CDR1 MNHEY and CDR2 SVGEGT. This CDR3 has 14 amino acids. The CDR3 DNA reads TGTGCCAGCAGTACCGGGACAGAGAATTCACCCCTCCACTTT. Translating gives CASSTGTENSPLHF.

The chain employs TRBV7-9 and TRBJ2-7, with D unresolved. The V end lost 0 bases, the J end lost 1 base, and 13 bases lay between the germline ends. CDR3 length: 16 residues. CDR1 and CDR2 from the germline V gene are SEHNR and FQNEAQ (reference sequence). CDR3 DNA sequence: TGTGCCAGCAGCTTAGCGCCTTGGGGTTCTTCCTACGAGCAGTACGTC. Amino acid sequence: CASSLAPWGSSYEQYV.

The CDR3 coding sequence is TGCGCCAGCAGCCAATATGAGGGGAGCGCCTACGAGCAGTACGTC. It encodes CASSQYEGSAYEQYV. The chain couples TRBV4-1 to TRBJ2-7, with D perhaps given as TRBD1 or TRBD2 (5 bases each). From germline, CDR1 is MGHRA and CDR2 YSYEKL. The CDR3 has 15 residues. Deletions cut 2 bases from V and 2 bases from J, with 13 bases between.

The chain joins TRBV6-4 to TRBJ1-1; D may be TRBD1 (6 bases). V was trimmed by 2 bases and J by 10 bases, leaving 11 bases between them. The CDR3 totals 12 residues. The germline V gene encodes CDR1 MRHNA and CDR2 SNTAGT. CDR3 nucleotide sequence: TGTGCCAGCAGTGACCCCCAGGGGTCAGCTTTCTTT. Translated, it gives CASSDPQGSAFF.

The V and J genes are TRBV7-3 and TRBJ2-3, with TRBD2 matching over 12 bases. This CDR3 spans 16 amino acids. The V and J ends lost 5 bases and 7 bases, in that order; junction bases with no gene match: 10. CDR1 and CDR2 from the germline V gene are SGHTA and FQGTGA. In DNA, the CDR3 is TGTGCCAGCAGCCCCTACCTAGCGGGGGGGAGTCATACGCAGTATTTT. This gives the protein CASSPYLAGGSHTQYF.

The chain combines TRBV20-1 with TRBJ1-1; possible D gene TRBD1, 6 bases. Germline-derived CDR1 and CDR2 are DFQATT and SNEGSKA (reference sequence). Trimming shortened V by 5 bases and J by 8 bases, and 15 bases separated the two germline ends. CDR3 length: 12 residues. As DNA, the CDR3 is TGCAGTGCTGTGGGACACCAACTCGAAGCTTTCTTT. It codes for CSAVGHQLEAFF.

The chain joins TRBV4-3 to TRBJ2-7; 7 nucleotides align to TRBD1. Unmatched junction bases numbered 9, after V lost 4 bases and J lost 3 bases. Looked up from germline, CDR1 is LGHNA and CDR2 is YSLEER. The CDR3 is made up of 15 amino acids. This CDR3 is CASSLDRDRHYEQYF. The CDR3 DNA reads TGCGCCAGCAGCCTAGACCGGGACAGACACTACGAGCAGTACTTC.

The DNA for the CDR3 is TGCGCCAGCAGCTCCCCCGGGGGCACCGGGGAGCTGTTTTTT. Protein: CASSSPGGTGELFF. The chain links TRBV5-1 to TRBJ2-2, with a weak D call TRBD2 (6 bases). This CDR3 spans 14 amino acids. V gave up 3 bases and J gave up 4 bases, with 10 bases separating them. Germline loops: CDR1 SGHRS, CDR2 YFSETQ.

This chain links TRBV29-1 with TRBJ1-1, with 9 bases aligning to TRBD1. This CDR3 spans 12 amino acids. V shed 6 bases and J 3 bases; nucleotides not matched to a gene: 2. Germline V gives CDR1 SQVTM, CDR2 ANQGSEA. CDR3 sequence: CSVGDRDTEAFF. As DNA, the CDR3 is TGCAGCGTGGGGGACAGGGACACTGAAGCTTTCTTT.

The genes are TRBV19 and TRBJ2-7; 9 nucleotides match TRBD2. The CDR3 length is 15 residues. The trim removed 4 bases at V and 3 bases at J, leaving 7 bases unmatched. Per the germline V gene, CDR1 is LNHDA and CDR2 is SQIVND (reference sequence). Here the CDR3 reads CASSSYSGGVYEQYF. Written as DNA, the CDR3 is TGTGCCAGTAGTAGTTATAGCGGGGGAGTCTACGAGCAGTACTTC.

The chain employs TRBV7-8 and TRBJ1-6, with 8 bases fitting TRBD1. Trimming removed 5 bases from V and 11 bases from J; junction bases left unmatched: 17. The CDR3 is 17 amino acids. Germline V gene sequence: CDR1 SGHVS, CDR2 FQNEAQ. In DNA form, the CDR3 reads TGTGCCAGCAGCCCCCAGGCTATGGACAGGGAAAACCCACCCCTCCACTTT. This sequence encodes CASSPQAMDRENPPLHF.

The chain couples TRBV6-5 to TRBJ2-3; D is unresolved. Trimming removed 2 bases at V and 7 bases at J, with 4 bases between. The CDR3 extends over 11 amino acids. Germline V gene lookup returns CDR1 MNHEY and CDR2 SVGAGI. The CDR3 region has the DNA TGTGCCAGCAGTTACAGAAATACGCAGTATTTT. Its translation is CASSYRNTQYF.

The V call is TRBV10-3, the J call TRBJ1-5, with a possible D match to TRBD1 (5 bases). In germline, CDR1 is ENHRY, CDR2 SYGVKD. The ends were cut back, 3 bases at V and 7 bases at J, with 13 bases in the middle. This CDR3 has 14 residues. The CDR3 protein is CAISDSQGGQPQHF. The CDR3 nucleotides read TGTGCCATCAGTGATTCCCAGGGCGGCCAGCCCCAGCATTTT.

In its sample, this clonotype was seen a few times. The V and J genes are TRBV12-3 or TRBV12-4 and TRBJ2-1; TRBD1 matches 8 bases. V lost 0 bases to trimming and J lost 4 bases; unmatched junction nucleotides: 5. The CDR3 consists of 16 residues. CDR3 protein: CASSLALDRGYNEQFF. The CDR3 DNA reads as TGTGCCAGCAGTTTAGCGCTCGACAGGGGATACAATGAGCAGTTCTTC.

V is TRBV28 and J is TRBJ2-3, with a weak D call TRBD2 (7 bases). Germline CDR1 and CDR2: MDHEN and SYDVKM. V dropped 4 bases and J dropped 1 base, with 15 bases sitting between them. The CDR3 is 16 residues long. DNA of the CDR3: TGTGCCAGCAGTTGGGGGGGGCCGCCTCGCACAGATACGCAGTATTTT. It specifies CASSWGGPPRTDTQYF.